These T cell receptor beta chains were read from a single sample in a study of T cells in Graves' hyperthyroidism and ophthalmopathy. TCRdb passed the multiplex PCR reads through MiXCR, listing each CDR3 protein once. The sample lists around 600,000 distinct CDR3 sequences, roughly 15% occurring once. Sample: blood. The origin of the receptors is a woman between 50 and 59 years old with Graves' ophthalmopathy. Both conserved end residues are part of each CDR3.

CDR3 protein: CSVVKQENEKLFF
V gene: TRBV29-1

CDR3 protein: CASSTPTGALTQYF
V gene: TRBV13

CDR3 protein: CASSLGTLAGGTDTQYF
V gene: TRBV5-1

CDR3 protein: CASSPPGLERETQYF
V gene: TRBV5-1

CDR3 protein: CASSPGGIRSLLTYNEQFF
V gene: TRBV11-3

CDR3 protein: CATSRVGQGLDTQYF
V gene: TRBV15

CDR3 protein: CASSSVGLASYEQYF
V gene: TRBV12-3/TRBV12-4

CDR3 protein: CASSPDRGTYNEQFF
V gene: TRBV18

CDR3 protein: CASSYSGSGTYGYTF
V gene: TRBV6-6

CDR3 protein: CASSQPGTGRGYTF
V gene: TRBV27

CDR3 protein: CATSRGNGLPNEQFF
V gene: TRBV15

CDR3 protein: CASSILRQGGTEAFF
V gene: TRBV7-8

CDR3 protein: CASSQPAGGYGNTIYF
V gene: TRBV4-1

CDR3 protein: CASRPIGGNEQFF
V gene: TRBV6-2/TRBV6-3

CDR3 protein: CATSRIAGGYTDTQYF
V gene: TRBV15

CDR3 protein: CASSLVQGRGNEQFF
V gene: TRBV11-2

CDR3 protein: CASSLKRFSAGNTIYF
V gene: TRBV7-8

CDR3 protein: CASSLQGQGDGYTF
V gene: TRBV7-9

CDR3 protein: CSASLAGGPYNEQFF
V gene: TRBV20-1

CDR3 protein: CAWSGSSIDEQFF
V gene: TRBV30

CDR3 protein: CAWRKNRFPYEQYF
V gene: TRBV30

CDR3 protein: CASRSVGDEQYF
V gene: TRBV2

CDR3 protein: CASSPRLREVGNEQFF
V gene: TRBV7-9

CDR3 protein: CSAELDTSYNEQFF
V gene: TRBV20-1

CDR3 protein: CSARGLAGDQGEQYF
V gene: TRBV20-1

CDR3 protein: CSALPIDRGPSSYNEQFF
V gene: TRBV20-1

CDR3 protein: CASSLWWVSYEQYF
V gene: TRBV11-1

CDR3 protein: CSVLGMTNEKLFF
V gene: TRBV29-1

CDR3 protein: CASSLSKWEGLNEKLFF
V gene: TRBV27

CDR3 protein: CASSSAKAGLEQYF
V gene: TRBV5-5

CDR3 protein: CAIRPIPNTGELFF
V gene: TRBV6-2/TRBV6-3

CDR3 protein: CASSGGQGTNTEAFF
V gene: TRBV9

CDR3 protein: CAIQHYGYTF
V gene: TRBV28

CDR3 protein: CATRVREGNEQFF
V gene: TRBV28

CDR3 protein: CSATGLAGVSSYEQYF
V gene: TRBV20-1

CDR3 protein: CASSSLRASYNEQFF
V gene: TRBV6-1

CDR3 protein: CASSLKTGFGGYTF
V gene: TRBV11-2

CDR3 protein: CASTTHSPGGSPLHF
V gene: TRBV19

CDR3 protein: CASRIRGITNNEQFF
V gene: TRBV28

CDR3 protein: CASQSFLGRSGELFF
V gene: TRBV27

CDR3 protein: CASSDLADTQYF
V gene: TRBV2

CDR3 protein: CASSLVGGGYGYTF
V gene: TRBV12-3/TRBV12-4

CDR3 protein: CASRSGIYYGYTF
V gene: TRBV27

CDR3 protein: CASSVALGTSGPGELFF
V gene: TRBV9

CDR3 protein: CASSTGTSGWGFFRETQYF
V gene: TRBV7-9

CDR3 protein: CSVGQGPREQYF
V gene: TRBV29-1

CDR3 protein: CASRVANGSDEQFF
V gene: TRBV2

CDR3 protein: CASRHSEFINEQFF
V gene: TRBV2

CDR3 protein: CASRQYTGLYNEQFF
V gene: TRBV2

CDR3 protein: CASSIFSWEEQPQHF
V gene: TRBV19

CDR3 protein: CASSSTRLAAPYEQYF
V gene: TRBV7-9

CDR3 protein: CASSTQGVSGANVLTF
V gene: TRBV19

CDR3 protein: CSAPLGLAGLGQYF
V gene: TRBV20-1

CDR3 protein: CASSKNPHRGLSYEQYF
V gene: TRBV6-1

CDR3 protein: CASSLEAGRKTQYF
V gene: TRBV12-3/TRBV12-4

CDR3 protein: CASSPRTREETQYF
V gene: TRBV5-1

CDR3 protein: CSAIAGGPRNEQFF
V gene: TRBV20-1

CDR3 protein: CASSRDRDYGYTF
V gene: TRBV18